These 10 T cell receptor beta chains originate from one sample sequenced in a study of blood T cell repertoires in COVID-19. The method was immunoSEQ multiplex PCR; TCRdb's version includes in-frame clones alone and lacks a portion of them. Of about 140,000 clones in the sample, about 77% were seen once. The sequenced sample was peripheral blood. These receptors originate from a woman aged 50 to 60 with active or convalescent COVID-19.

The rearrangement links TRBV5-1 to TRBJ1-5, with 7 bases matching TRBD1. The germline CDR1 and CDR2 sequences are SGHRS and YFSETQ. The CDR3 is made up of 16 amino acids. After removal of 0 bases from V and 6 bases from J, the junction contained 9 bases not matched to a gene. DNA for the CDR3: TGCGCCAGCAGCTTGGTCCCCGGGACAGCGTTTCAGCCCCAGCATTTT. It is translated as CASSLVPGTAFQPQHF.

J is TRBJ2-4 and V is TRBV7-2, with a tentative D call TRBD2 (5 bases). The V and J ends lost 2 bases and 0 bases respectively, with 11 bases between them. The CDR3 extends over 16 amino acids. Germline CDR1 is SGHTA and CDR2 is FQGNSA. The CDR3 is CASSLRVAPAKNIQYF. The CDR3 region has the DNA TGTGCCAGCAGCTTAAGGGTAGCGCCAGCCAAAAACATTCAGTACTTC.

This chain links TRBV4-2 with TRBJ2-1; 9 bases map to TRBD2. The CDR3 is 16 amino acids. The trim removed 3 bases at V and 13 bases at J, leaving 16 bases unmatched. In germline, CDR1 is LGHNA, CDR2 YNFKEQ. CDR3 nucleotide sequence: TGTGCCAGCAGCCACGCCCCCGGGACTAGCAATGTACGTCAGTTCTTC. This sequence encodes CASSHAPGTSNVRQFF.

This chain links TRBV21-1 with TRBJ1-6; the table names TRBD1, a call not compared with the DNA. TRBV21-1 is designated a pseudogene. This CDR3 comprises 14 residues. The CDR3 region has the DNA TGTGCCAGCAGCAAACAGGCCTATAATTCACCCCTCCACTTT. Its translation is CASSKQAYNSPLHF.

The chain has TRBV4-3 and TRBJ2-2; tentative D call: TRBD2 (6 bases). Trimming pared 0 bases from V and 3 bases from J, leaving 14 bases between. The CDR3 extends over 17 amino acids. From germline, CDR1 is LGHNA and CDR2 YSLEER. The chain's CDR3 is CASSQDWPAGDTGELFF. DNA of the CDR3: TGCGCCAGCAGCCAAGATTGGCCAGCGGGCGACACCGGGGAGCTGTTTTTT.

CDR3 bases: TGTGCCAGCAGCCAGGGACTGGCCAATCAGCCCCAGCATTTT. It specifies CASSQGLANQPQHF. The chain is built from TRBV16 and TRBJ1-5; D is perhaps TRBD1 (5 bases). The V end lost 3 bases, the J end lost 3 bases, and 9 bases lay between the germline ends. Germline V gene sequence: CDR1 KGHSY, CDR2 FQNENV. The CDR3 is 14 amino acids.

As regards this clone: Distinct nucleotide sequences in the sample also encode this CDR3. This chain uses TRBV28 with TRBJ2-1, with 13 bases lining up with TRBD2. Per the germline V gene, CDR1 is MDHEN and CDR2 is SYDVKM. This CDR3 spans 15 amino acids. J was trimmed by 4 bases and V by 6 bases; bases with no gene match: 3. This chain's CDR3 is CASSRTSGRYNEQFF. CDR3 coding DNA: TGTGCCAGCAGCCGGACTAGCGGGAGATACAATGAGCAGTTCTTC.

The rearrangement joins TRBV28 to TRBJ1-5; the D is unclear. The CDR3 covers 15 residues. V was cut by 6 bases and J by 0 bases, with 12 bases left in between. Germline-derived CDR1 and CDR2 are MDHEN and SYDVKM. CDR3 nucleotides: TGTGCCAGCAGCACCGGGTCATTTAGCAATCAGCCCCAGCATTTT. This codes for CASSTGSFSNQPQHF.

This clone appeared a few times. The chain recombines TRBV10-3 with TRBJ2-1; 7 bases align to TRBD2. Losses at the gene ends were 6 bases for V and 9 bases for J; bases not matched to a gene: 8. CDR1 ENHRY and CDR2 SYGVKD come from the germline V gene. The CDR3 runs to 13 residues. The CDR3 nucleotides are TGTGCCATCAGCAGCGGGGCCTGGGGTGAGCAGTTCTTC. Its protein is CAISSGAWGEQFF.

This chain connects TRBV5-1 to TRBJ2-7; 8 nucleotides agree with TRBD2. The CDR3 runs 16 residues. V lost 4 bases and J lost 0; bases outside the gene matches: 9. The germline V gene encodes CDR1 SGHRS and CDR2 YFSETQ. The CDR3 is CASSLQGGRSSYEQYF. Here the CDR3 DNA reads TGCGCCAGCAGCCTGCAGGGCGGGAGGAGCTCCTACGAGCAGTACTTC.